The source of this T cell receptor (beta chain) is a study of blood T cell repertoires in COVID-19 (dated by TCRdb to the early 2020s). About the investigation overall: Samples covering the acute and convalescent phases of COVID-19 were provided by collaborators in the United States, Italy and Spain. The prospective study material was composed of cDNA or gDNA derived from T cells, B-cell-depleted T cells, or PBMCs. The dataset comprised deeply sampled blood TCRbeta repertoires from subjects exposed to, actively infected with, or recovered from COVID-19. The repertoires were released in a freely available public database intended as a resource for research on the immune response to SARS-CoV-2. Samples came from the ongoing ImmuneRACE study (first 160 participants) plus 1,254 subjects from 6 global collaborators. Nearly every sample came with metadata listing a de-identified subject ID, COVID-19 status, age in years and sex. Where HLA class I and class II types were available, the types were taken from metadata supplied by the sample provider, not from assay-based typing. Beyond this particular receptor, the publication reports: The amount of clinical and demographic metadata varied by source and participant and was provided uncurated.

Collaborating institutions collected whole blood in K2EDTA tubes following their own protocols. For TCRbeta analysis, collaborators shipped samples in one of three forms: frozen whole blood, isolated PBMCs, or DNA extracted from either of those sample types. TCRbeta CDR3 regions were amplified from genomic DNA by means of the immunoSEQ Assay, a bias-controlled multiplex PCR. In the authors' own workflow: Nucleated cell counts per sample were estimated from amplification of reference gene primers within the assay. To quantify the absolute abundance of each unique TCRbeta CDR3 rearrangement, sequence reads were collapsed and filtered. For each sample, productive Simpson clonality was calculated as the square root of Simpson's diversity index across productive rearrangements. Not all clones reach the TCRdb copy of this immuneACCESS table, which keeps in-frame sequences only. Checked studies attribute under half of the gap to unresolved V genes and leave the rest unexplained. V and J calls and clone size are those listed in that table; D and trimming were worked out from the DNA. This sample is represented by 60,000 or so clones; approximately 90% of them were singletons. The ten most abundant clones make up 10% of the sample.

About this clone itself: There is no known antigen for this receptor. No much larger clone exists at a distance of one base, and base qualities are not known.

There are 15 amino acids in the CDR3, from cysteine to phenylalanine inclusive. The sequence is cut down to CDR3 DNA, 45 bases in frame from base 1. CDR1 SGHDT and CDR2 YYEEEE are derived from the germline V gene. V has 5 bases trimmed and J has 0 bases trimmed; junction bases matching no gene number 6. Sequences were obtained from peripheral blood. The chain employs TRBV5-6 and TRBJ1-1, with 8 central nucleotides matching TRBD1. This receptor was identified in a human donor with acute or convalescent COVID-19. The donor label of this sample is uncertain. The DNA is TGTGCCAGCAGTCAGGACAGGGCCTTGAACACTGAAGCTTTCTTT. It encodes CASSQDRALNTEAFF. The reference TRBV5-6 and TRBJ1-1 proteins fill in what lies around the CDR3, so the full variable domain reads DAGVTQSPTHLIKTRGQQVTLRCSPKSGHDTVSWYQQALGQGPQFIFQYYEEEERQRGNFPDRFSGHQFPNYSSELNVNALLLGDSALYLCASSQDRALNTEAFFGQGTRLTVV.